This T cell receptor beta chain was identified in a study of T cells in Graves' hyperthyroidism and ophthalmopathy. In this sample, this clonotype turned up a few times. The study left out patients who had uncontrolled infection, other autoimmune disease, pregnancy or lactation. PBMCs were obtained from 10 ml fresh peripheral blood. Amplified regions were TCR beta CDR3 sequences from RNA transcripts. The TCR CDR3 first-round RT-PCR relied on the HTBI primer set. TCRdb reprocessed the multiplex PCR reads with MiXCR, giving one entry per CDR3 protein. The table shows about 480,000 distinct CDR3 sequences, with around a fifth occurring only once. V lost 1 base and J 11 bases, leaving 20 bases between the germline ends. Germline V CDR1 and CDR2: SGHDN, FVKESK. The CDR3 runs to 15 residues.

The specimen sequenced was blood. The receptor was isolated from a woman between 70 and 85 years old with Graves' ophthalmopathy. The chain links TRBV14 to TRBJ1-1; D call uncertain. The CDR3 sequence is CASSQVAGVRASAFF. In nucleotides, the CDR3 is TGTGCCAGCAGCCAAGTTGCCGGGGTTCGGGCGTCGGCTTTCTTT.